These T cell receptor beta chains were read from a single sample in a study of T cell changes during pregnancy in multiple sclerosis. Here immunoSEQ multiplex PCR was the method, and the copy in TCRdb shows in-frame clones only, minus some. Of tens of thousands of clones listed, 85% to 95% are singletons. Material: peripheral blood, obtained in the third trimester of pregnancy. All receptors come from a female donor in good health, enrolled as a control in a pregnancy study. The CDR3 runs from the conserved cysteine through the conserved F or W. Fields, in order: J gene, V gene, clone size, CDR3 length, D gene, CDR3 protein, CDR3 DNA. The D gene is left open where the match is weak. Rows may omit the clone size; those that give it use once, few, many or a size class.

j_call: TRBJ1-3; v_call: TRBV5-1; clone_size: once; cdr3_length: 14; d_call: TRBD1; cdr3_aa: CASSLGQGGNTIYF; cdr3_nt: TGCGCCAGCAGCTTGGGACAGGGAGGAAACACCATATATTTT
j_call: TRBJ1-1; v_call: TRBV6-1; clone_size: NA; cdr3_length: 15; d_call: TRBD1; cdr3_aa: CASSEAGSGTGPDFF; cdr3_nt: TGTGCCAGCAGTGAAGCGGGTTCCGGGACAGGCCCCGATTTCTTT
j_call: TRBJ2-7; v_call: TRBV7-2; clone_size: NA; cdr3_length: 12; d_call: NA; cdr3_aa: CASSSGGDSTTF; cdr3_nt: TGTGCCAGCAGTTCAGGAGGGGACTCCACTACCTTC
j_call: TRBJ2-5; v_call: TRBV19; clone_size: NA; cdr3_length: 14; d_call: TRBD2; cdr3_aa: CASSRGGGGETQYF; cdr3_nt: TGTGCCAGTAGTAGGGGAGGCGGGGGGGAGACCCAGTACTTC
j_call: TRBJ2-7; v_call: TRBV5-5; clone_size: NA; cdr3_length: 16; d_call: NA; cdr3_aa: CASSQNPQGSSYEQYF; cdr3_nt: TGTGCCAGCAGTCAGAACCCTCAGGGGAGCTCCTACGAGCAGTACTTC
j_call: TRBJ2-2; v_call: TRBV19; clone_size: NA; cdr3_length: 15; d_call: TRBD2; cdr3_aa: CASGSGGARTGELFF; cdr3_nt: TGTGCCAGTGGGAGCGGGGGGGCCCGGACCGGGGAGCTGTTTTTT
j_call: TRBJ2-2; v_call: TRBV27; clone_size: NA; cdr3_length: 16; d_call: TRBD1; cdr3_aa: CASSDWDSANTGELFF; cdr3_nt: TGTGCCAGCAGCGACTGGGACAGCGCGAACACCGGGGAGCTGTTTTTT
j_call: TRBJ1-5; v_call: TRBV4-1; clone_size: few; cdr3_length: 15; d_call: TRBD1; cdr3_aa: CASSQDRTGGQPQHF; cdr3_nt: TGCGCCAGCAGCCAAGATCGTACAGGGGGTCAGCCCCAGCATTTT
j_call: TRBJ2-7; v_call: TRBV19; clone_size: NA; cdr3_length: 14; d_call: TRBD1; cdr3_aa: CASRRTGTVYEQYF; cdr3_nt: TGTGCCAGTAGGCGGACAGGGACTGTCTACGAGCAGTACTTC
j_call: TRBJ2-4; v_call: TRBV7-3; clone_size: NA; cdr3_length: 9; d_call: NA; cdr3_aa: CASSQIQYF; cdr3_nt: TGTGCCAGCAGCCAAATTCAGTACTTC
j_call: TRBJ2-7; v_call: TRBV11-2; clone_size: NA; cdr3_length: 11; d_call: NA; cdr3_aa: CASSPGSAPYF; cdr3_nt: TGTGCCAGCAGCCCCGGGAGCGCGCCGTACTTC
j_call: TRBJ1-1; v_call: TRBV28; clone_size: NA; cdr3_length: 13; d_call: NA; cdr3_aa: CASRRGLNTEAFF; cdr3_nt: TGTGCCAGCAGAAGGGGCTTGAACACTGAAGCTTTCTTT
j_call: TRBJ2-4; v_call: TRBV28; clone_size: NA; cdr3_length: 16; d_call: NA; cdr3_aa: CASSPSGSLAKNIQYF; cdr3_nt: TGTGCCAGCAGCCCATCGGGAAGCCTAGCCAAAAACATTCAGTACTTC
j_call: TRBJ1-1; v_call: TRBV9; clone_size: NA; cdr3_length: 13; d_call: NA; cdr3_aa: CASSPRGNTEAFF; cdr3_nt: TGTGCCAGCAGCCCGCGGGGGAACACTGAAGCTTTCTTT
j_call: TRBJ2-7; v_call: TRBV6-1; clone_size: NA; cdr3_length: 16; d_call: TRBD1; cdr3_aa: CASSVIRGLASYEQYF; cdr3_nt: TGTGCCAGCAGTGTTATTAGGGGGCTGGCCTCCTACGAGCAGTACTTC